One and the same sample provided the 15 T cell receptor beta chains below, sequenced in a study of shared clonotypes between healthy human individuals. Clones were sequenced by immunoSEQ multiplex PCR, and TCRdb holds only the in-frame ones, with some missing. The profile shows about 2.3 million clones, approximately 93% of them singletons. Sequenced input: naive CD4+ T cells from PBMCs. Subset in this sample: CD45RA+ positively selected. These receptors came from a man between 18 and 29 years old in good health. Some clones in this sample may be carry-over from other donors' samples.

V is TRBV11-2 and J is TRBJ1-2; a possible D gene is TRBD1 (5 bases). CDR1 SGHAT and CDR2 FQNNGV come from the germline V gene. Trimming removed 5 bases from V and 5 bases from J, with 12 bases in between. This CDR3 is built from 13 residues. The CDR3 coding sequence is TGTGCCAGCAGCCGTGGGCGACAGTATGGCTACACCTTC. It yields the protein CASSRGRQYGYTF. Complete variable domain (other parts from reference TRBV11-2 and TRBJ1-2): EAGVAQSPRYKIIEKRQSVAFWCNPISGHATLYWYQQILGQGPKLLIQFQNNGVVDDSQLPKDRFSAERLKGVDSTLKIQPAKLEDSAVYLCASSRGRQYGYTFGSGTRLTVV.

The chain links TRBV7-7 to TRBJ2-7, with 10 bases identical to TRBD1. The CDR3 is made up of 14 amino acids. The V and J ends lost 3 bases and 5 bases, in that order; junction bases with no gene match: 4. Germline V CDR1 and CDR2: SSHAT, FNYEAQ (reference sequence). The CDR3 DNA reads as TGTGCCAGCAGCTTCGGGACAGGGGCCCACGAGCAGTACTTC. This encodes CASSFGTGAHEQYF.

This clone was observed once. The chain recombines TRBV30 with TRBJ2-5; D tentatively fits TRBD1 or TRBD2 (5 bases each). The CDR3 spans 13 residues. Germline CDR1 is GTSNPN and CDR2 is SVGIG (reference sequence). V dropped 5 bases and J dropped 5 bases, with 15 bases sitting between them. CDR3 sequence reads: CAWGAGAGETQYF. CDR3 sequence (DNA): TGTGCCTGGGGGGCCGGGGCCGGGGAGACCCAGTACTTC.

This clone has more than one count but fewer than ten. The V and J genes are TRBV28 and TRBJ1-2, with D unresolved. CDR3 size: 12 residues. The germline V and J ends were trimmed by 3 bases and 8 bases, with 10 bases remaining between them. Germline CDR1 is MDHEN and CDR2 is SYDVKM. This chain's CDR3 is CASSFPSWGYTF. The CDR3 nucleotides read TGTGCCAGCAGTTTCCCTTCTTGGGGCTACACCTTC.

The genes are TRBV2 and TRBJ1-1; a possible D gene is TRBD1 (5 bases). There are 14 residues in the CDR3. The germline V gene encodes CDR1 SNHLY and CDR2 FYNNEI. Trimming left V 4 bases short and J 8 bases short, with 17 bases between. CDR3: CASSARGRNREAFF. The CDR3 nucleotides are TGTGCCAGCAGTGCGAGAGGGAGGAACAGGGAAGCTTTCTTT.

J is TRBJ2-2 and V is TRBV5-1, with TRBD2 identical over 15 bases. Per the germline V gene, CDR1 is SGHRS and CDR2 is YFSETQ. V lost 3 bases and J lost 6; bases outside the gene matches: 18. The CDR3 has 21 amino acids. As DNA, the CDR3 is TGCGCCAGCAGCTACTTTCTTTCAGGGAACGGACTAGCGGGAGGGGCCGGGGAGCTGTTTTTT. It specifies CASSYFLSGNGLAGGAGELFF.

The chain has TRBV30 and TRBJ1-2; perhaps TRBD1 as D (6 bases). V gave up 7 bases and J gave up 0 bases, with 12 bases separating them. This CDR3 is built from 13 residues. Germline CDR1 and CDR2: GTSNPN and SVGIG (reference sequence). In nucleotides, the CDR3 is TGTGCCTACTACAGGGTGGCTAACTATGGCTACACCTTC. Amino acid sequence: CAYYRVANYGYTF.

CDR3 DNA sequence: TGTGCCAGCAGTCCCCAATCCATTGGAGCTTTCTTT. Translation gives CASSPQSIGAFF. The chain recombines TRBV2 with TRBJ1-1; no definite D call. The CDR3 is made up of 12 amino acids. The V gene lost 5 bases and the J gene lost 10 bases, with 14 bases spanning the gap. The germline CDR1 and CDR2 sequences are SNHLY and FYNNEI. The complete variable domain, with remaining parts taken from reference TRBV2 and TRBJ1-1, reads EPEVTQTPSHQVTQMGQEVILRCVPISNHLYFYWYRQILGQKVEFLVSFYNNEISEKSEIFDDQFSVERPDGSNFTLKIRSTKLEDSAMYFCASSPQSIGAFFGQGTRLTVV.

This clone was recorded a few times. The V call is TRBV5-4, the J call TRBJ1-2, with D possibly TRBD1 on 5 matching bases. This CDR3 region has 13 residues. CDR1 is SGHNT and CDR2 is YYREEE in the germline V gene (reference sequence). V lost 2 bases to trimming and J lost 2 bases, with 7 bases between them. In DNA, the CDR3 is TGTGCCAGCAGCTTCGACAGAAACTATGGCTACACCTTC. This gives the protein CASSFDRNYGYTF.

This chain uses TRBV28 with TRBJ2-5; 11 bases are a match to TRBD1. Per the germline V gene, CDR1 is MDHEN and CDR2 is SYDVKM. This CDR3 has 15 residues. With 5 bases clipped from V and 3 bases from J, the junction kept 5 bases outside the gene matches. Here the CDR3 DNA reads TGTGCCAGCAGTCCCGAGGGACAGGGGGAAGAGACCCAGTACTTC. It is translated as CASSPEGQGEETQYF.

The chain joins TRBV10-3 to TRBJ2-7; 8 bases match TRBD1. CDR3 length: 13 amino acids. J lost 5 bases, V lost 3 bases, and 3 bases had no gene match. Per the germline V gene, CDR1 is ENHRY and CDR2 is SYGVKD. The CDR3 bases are TGTGCCATCAGTGACAACAGGGGGGACGAGCAGTACTTC. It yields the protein CAISDNRGDEQYF.

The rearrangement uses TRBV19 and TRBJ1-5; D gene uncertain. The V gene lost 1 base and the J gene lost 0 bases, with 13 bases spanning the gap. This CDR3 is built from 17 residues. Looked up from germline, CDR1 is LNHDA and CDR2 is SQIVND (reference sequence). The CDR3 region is CASSIGGRTTSNQPQHF. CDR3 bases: TGTGCCAGTAGTATAGGAGGGAGGACTACTAGCAATCAGCCCCAGCATTTT.

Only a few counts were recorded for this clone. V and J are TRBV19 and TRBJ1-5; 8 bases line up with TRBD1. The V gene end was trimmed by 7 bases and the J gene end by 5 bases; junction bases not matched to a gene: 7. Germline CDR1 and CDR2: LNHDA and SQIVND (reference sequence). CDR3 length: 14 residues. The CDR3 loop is CASTRDRGDQPQHF. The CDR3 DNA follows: TGTGCCAGTACCCGCGACAGGGGTGATCAGCCCCAGCATTTT.

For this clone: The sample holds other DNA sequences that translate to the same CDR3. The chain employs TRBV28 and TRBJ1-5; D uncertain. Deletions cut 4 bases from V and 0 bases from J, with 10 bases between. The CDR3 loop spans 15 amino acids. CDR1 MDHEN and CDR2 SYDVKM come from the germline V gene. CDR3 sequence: CASSSGAYSNQPQHF. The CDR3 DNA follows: TGTGCCAGCAGTTCGGGCGCTTATAGCAATCAGCCCCAGCATTTT.

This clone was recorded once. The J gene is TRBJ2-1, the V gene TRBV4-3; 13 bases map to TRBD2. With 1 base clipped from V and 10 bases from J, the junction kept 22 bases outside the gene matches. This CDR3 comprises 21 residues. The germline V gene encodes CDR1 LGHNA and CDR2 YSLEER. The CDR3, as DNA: TGCGCCAGCAGCCAAGGGGGTCTCCTTGGGACTAGCGGGACCGGGGGGTCGGAGCAGTTCTTC. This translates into CASSQGGLLGTSGTGGSEQFF.